The TCR beta chain described here comes from a study of T-cell reconstitution after alpha-beta-depleted transplantation in children. Whole-study findings and limits: When one year had passed after transplant, most T-cell counts and diversity came from newly produced T cells. Several hundred rapidly expanded clones from non-depleted graft cells reportedly supplied alpha-beta T cells about two months post-transplant.

This CDR3 is 14 amino acids long. V was trimmed by 8 bases and J by 0 bases, leaving 8 bases between them. Germline V gene sequence: CDR1 ENHRY, CDR2 SYGVKD. Unique molecular identifiers were incorporated when the TCRbeta library was constructed. TCRdb processed the PCR reads anew with MiXCR; each CDR3 protein has one entry. The profile shows hundreds of thousands of distinct CDR3 sequences, 15% to 20% of them singletons. With regard to this clonotype: Its antigen is unidentified.

The source material was PBMCs, mostly from graft donor cells, sampled 360 days after TCRalphabeta/CD19-depleted stem cell transplant. This chain uses TRBV10-3 with TRBJ2-6, with D perhaps being TRBD1 or TRBD2 (5 bases each). The source is a male patient aged 2 to 9 who had a stem cell transplant for acute lymphoblastic leukemia, so the T cells may come from the graft donor. The CDR3 DNA sequence: TGTGCCATCGGGGGTCACTCTGGGGCCAACGTCCTGACTTTC. Translating it yields CAIGGHSGANVLTF.